These 19 T cell receptor beta chains were all obtained from the same sample, sequenced in a study of CD4 and CD8 cells across lung adenocarcinoma regions. TCRdb redid the calling of the PCR reads with MiXCR, one entry per CDR3 protein. The sample lists about 16,000 distinct CDR3 sequences, 51% seen once, with 55% in the top ten. Sequencing was carried out using CD8+ T cells from the center of a lung tumor. The receptors here all came from a female donor with lung adenocarcinoma. The CD4 and CD8 labels of this study may be unreliable.

This clonotype has only a few counts. This CDR3 reads CASSFGYGSEQYF. The CDR3 region has the DNA TGTGCCAGCAGCTTCGGGTACGGGAGCGAGCAGTACTTC. The rearrangement links TRBV7-2 to TRBJ2-1, with a possible D match to TRBD2 (6 bases). The tail of the sequence fits TRBJ2-7 better, so the J call may be wrong. The CDR3 runs to 13 residues. Looked up from germline, CDR1 is SGHTA and CDR2 is FQGNSA.

At least ten counts were recorded for this clonotype. The rearrangement uses TRBV6-1 and TRBJ2-3; no reliable D call. CDR1 and CDR2 from the germline V gene are MNHNS and SASEGT. V was trimmed by 5 bases and J by 1 base, leaving 13 bases between them. CDR3 size: 15 residues. CDR3 coding DNA: TGTGCCAGCAGTCCTCCCCGGGCCCGCACAGATACGCAGTATTTT. Its protein product is CASSPPRARTDTQYF.

As DNA, the CDR3 is TGTGCCAGCAGTTTATTCTACGGGATGCAGGAGACCCAGTACTTC. This sequence encodes CASSLFYGMQETQYF. V usage is TRBV27 and J usage is TRBJ2-5, with D possibly TRBD2 on 5 matching bases. Trimming pared 1 base from V and 5 bases from J, leaving 14 bases between. CDR1 and CDR2 (germline): MNHEY, SMNVEV (reference sequence). The CDR3 consists of 15 residues.

The chain joins TRBV6-1 to TRBJ2-2; the D is unclear. The J call could be wrong; TRBJ2-3 is a better fit for the DNA end. The CDR3 consists of 14 residues. Germline-derived CDR1 and CDR2 are MNHNS and SASEGT. The CDR3 DNA is TGTGCCAGCAGTGACGGAGTGGGCACCGGTACGCAGTATTTT. It specifies CASSDGVGTGTQYF.

The V and J genes are TRBV6-5 and TRBJ2-4, with D unresolved. The CDR3 has 16 residues. V was trimmed by 4 bases and J by 5 bases, leaving 18 bases between them. CDR1 is MNHEY and CDR2 is SVGAGI in the germline V gene. CDR3 sequence: CASSSLASIRENIQYF. As DNA, the CDR3 is TGTGCCAGCAGTTCGTTGGCTAGTATTAGGGAAAACATTCAGTACTTC.

V and J are TRBV10-2 and TRBJ2-4, with D perhaps matching TRBD1 or TRBD2 (5 bases each). CDR3 length: 16 amino acids. CDR1 and CDR2 (germline): WSHSY, SAAADI. V was trimmed by 4 bases and J by 13 bases, leaving 26 bases between them. The CDR3 spells CASSATGLGAKDTQYF. Written as DNA, the CDR3 is TGCGCCAGCAGTGCGACGGGGCTGGGTGCCAAAGATACGCAGTACTTC.

A note on this clonotype: A read error may produce the germline difference seen at one junction end. CDR3 loop: CAGSEGLAGETQYF. In DNA, the CDR3 is TGCGCGGGCAGTGAGGGTCTAGCCGGAGAGACCCAGTATTTC. This rearrangement joins TRBV10-1 to TRBJ2-5; a possible D gene is TRBD2 (5 bases). The V gene's germline CDR1 is WNHNN and CDR2 SYGVQD (reference sequence). The CDR3 is 14 residues long.

This clonotype was observed a handful of times. The CDR3 here is CASRTEEEIYNEQFF. DNA for the CDR3: TGTGCCAGCAGGACTGAGGAGGAAATTTACAATGAGCAGTTCTTC. The chain employs TRBV27 and TRBJ2-1, with D perhaps matching TRBD2 (5 bases). V lost 6 bases to trimming and J lost 4 bases, with 16 bases between them. The CDR3 contains 15 residues. Germline CDR1 and CDR2: MNHEY and SMNVEV (reference sequence).

This clonotype was seen only a few times. This chain uses TRBV6-5 with TRBJ2-5; D unclear. Germline-derived CDR1 and CDR2 are MNHEY and SVGAGI. This CDR3 region has 12 residues. The V end was cut by 0 bases, the J end by 4 bases, with 3 bases between. The chain's CDR3 is CASSYSRETQYF. The CDR3 DNA reads TGTGCCAGCAGTTACTCTAGAGAGACCCAGTACTTC.

This clonotype was recorded once. The chain couples TRBV20-1 to TRBJ2-4, with a tentative D call TRBD2 (5 bases). CDR1 DFQATT and CDR2 SNEGSKA come from the germline V gene (reference sequence). The CDR3 runs 17 residues. Trimming left V 6 bases short and J 0 bases short, with 21 bases between. CDR3 bases: TGCAGTGCAGGAGCCTTGTTCGCCGGACTAGCCAAAAACATTCAGTACTTC. This encodes CSAGALFAGLAKNIQYF.

This clonotype was detected many times. The gene calls are TRBV6-1 and TRBJ2-1; D is unresolved. Germline V CDR1 and CDR2: MNHNS, SASEGT. This CDR3 comprises 12 residues. Deletions cut 6 bases from V and 10 bases from J, with 13 bases between. CDR3 loop: CASRTLGSEQFF. CDR3 bases: TGTGCCAGCAGGACTCTAGGATCCGAGCAGTTCTTC.

The V and J genes are TRBV7-6 and TRBJ2-3; the match to TRBD2 covers 8 bases. Germline lookup yields CDR1 SGHVS and CDR2 FNYEAQ. Losses at the gene ends were 9 bases for V and 4 bases for J; bases not matched to a gene: 9. The CDR3 spans 14 residues. Written as DNA, the CDR3 is TGTGCCAGTTCTCAGGCGGGAGGACCAGATACGCAGTATTTT. This translates into CASSQAGGPDTQYF.

On this clonotype: This may arise from a read error, as a much more abundant clone is one base away. The chain employs TRBV10-1 and TRBJ2-5; 7 bases line up with TRBD2. The germline V gene has CDR1 WNHNN and CDR2 SYGVQD (reference sequence). The junction had 13 bases not matched to a gene; V was cut back by 4 bases and J by 11 bases. CDR3 length equals 14 residues. The chain's CDR3 is CASSGGTNYNEQYF. The CDR3 DNA sequence: TGCGCCAGCAGTGGGGGGACTAACTACAATGAGCAGTACTTC.

This clonotype has just a few counts. The chain carries TRBV10-2 and TRBJ2-5; 9 bases are shared with TRBD2. The J call may be mistaken, given a closer DNA end match to TRBJ2-7. The CDR3 has 16 amino acids. Germline-derived CDR1 and CDR2 are WSHSY and SAAADI. In DNA form, the CDR3 reads TGCGCCAGCAGAACCCCTATGGGCGGGAGGGCCTACGAGCAGTACTTC. Protein sequence: CASRTPMGGRAYEQYF.

The chain combines TRBV6-2 or TRBV6-3 with TRBJ1-1, with TRBD1 identical over 8 bases. V lost 5 bases, J lost 4 bases, and 9 bases stayed unmatched. Germline loops: CDR1 MNHEY, CDR2 SVGEGT. This CDR3 is 15 amino acids long. CDR3 nucleotides: TGTGCCAGCAGTCCCATGACAGGGGATGGCACTGAAGCTTTCTTT. This encodes CASSPMTGDGTEAFF.

The rearrangement uses TRBV7-8 and TRBJ2-5; 7 nucleotides line up with TRBD2. There are 14 residues in the CDR3. CDR1 and CDR2 from the germline V gene are SGHVS and FQNEAQ. The trim removed 4 bases at V and 1 base at J, leaving 3 bases unmatched. The CDR3 reads CASSSQRGQETQYF. In DNA, the CDR3 is TGTGCCAGCAGCTCTCAGCGGGGCCAAGAGACCCAGTACTTC. The full variable domain, in which reference TRBV7-8 and TRBJ2-5 provide the parts outside the CDR3, is GAGVSQSPRYKVAKRGQDVALRCDPISGHVSLFWYQQALGQGPEFLTYFQNEAQLDKSGLPSDRFFAERPEGSVSTLKIQRTQQEDSAVYLCASSSQRGQETQYFGPGTRLLVL.

The chain uses TRBV11-3 and TRBJ2-1; D unresolved. This CDR3 comprises 15 residues. V was pared by 0 bases and J by 6 bases, with 12 bases between. Germline CDR1 and CDR2: SGHNT and YENEEA. The CDR3 nucleotides read TGTGCCAGCAGCTTAGATCGGGCCTCCCCCAATGAGCAGTTCTTC. Its protein is CASSLDRASPNEQFF.

The chain is built from TRBV4-3 and TRBJ2-2, with D unresolved. Germline CDR1 reads LGHNA; CDR2 reads YSLEER. The CDR3 length is 16 residues. The V end was cut by 1 base, the J end by 3 bases, with 12 bases between. CDR3 amino acids: CASSQVARSYTGELFF. The CDR3 coding sequence is TGCGCCAGCAGCCAAGTTGCCAGGAGCTACACCGGGGAGCTGTTTTTT.

This clonotype was recorded at least ten times. The J gene is TRBJ2-1, the V gene TRBV11-3, with 9 bases fitting TRBD2. CDR1 and CDR2 (germline): SGHNT, YENEEA. J lost 6 bases, V lost 5 bases, and 8 bases had no gene match. The CDR3 extends over 15 amino acids. In DNA form, the CDR3 reads TGTGCCAGCAGCAAAAGGCGGGGGGGCCCCAATGAGCAGTTCTTC. Its translation is CASSKRRGGPNEQFF.